The source of this T cell receptor (beta chain) is a study of blood T cell repertoires in COVID-19. Study information: Specimens from acute and convalescent COVID-19 originated in the United States, Italy and Spain. T cells, B-cell-depleted T cells, or PBMCs supplied cDNA or gDNA.

Here immunoSEQ multiplex PCR was the method, and the copy in TCRdb shows in-frame clones only, minus some. The table has 280,000 or so clones, 88% seen once. V dropped 2 bases and J dropped 2 bases, with 3 bases sitting between them. The CDR3 sequence is 12 residues long. In germline, CDR1 is KGHSH, CDR2 LQKENI. This clonotype originated in a woman aged 30 to 39 who had recovered from COVID-19. The chain has TRBV18 and TRBJ2-5; no clear D gene. The sample comprised peripheral blood. The chain's CDR3 is CASSPTQETQYF. The CDR3 region has the DNA TGTGCCAGCTCACCAACTCAAGAGACCCAGTACTTC.